Sequencing of this T cell receptor (beta chain) was carried out in a study of shared clonotypes between healthy human individuals. Overall study context: Contributing individuals were two females and a few males aged 18 to 49.

Findings and caveats of the study: Donors were few, which limited the genetic and exposure-history diversity represented.

Concerning this clone: Its antigen is currently unknown.

Produced via immunoSEQ multiplex PCR; TCRdb's table is partial and in-frame only. This table has around 440,000 clones, 70% to 80% appearing once. The study enrolled healthy HIV-negative adults without recent acute infections or vaccinations as donors. CDR3 length equals 14 residues. Germline CDR1 reads SGHNT; CDR2 reads YYREEE (reference sequence). The V end was cut by 4 bases, the J end by 5 bases, with 10 bases between. The sequence was obtained from a woman aged 40 to 50 in good health. Some clones in this sample may be carry-over from other donors' samples. Sequenced material: PBMCs. The chain uses TRBV5-4 and TRBJ1-6, with unresolved D. CDR3 region: CASSRGSNNSPLHF. The CDR3 DNA follows: TGTGCCAGCAGCCGGGGATCAAATAATTCACCCCTCCACTTT.